The next 7 T cell receptor beta chains were all read from a single sample in a study of beta chain features in type 1 diabetes. Study results and caveats: Moderately but significantly shorter TCRB CDR3s were found in Type 1 diabetes patients in all four CD4+ subsets.

Sequenced material consisted of expressed TCRB transcripts (all of the isolated RNA was reverse transcribed). Some clones are missing from TCRdb's copy, which holds only in-frame ones; the method was immunoSEQ multiplex PCR. The table shows 630,000 or so clones, with around 15% occurring only once. These receptors have no identified antigens. The source material was naive CD4+ T cells from blood. These receptors came from a man younger than 35 with type 1 diabetes.

The sample holds a few counts of this clone. This chain links TRBV4-2 with TRBJ2-7, with 11 bases matching TRBD2. The germline V gene has CDR1 LGHNA and CDR2 YNFKEQ. This CDR3 is built from 16 residues. Trimming at V came to 1 base and at J to 4 bases, leaving 6 bases not matched to a gene. The CDR3 region has the DNA TGTGCCAGCAGCCAAGCGCCGGGACTAGCGGAATACGAGCAGTACTTC. Protein: CASSQAPGLAEYEQYF.

This clone was observed a few times. The V call is TRBV5-6, the J call TRBJ1-1; D not resolved. The CDR3 extends over 16 amino acids. Germline CDR1 reads SGHDT; CDR2 reads YYEEEE. V dropped 4 bases and J dropped 4 bases, with 20 bases sitting between them. DNA of the CDR3: TGTGCCAGCAGCGTAGCGCCCCGGGCGTTGGGCACTGAAGCTTTCTTT. Its protein product is CASSVAPRALGTEAFF.

This clone showed up just a few times. This chain connects TRBV5-1 to TRBJ2-7, with 7 positions matching TRBD1. The CDR3 contains 15 residues. The trim removed 3 bases at V and 7 bases at J, leaving 13 bases unmatched. Germline CDR1 reads SGHRS; CDR2 reads YFSETQ. CDR3 coding DNA: TGCGCCAGCAGCTCTGGCGGTACAGGGGCTAAGGAGCAGTACTTC. It is translated as CASSSGGTGAKEQYF.

This clone was picked up a small number of times. The V gene is TRBV28, the J gene TRBJ1-5; 7 bases agree with TRBD1. Germline CDR1 reads MDHEN; CDR2 reads SYDVKM. The junction had 11 bases not matched to a gene; V was cut back by 6 bases and J by 6 bases. The CDR3 contains 15 residues. The DNA of the CDR3 is TGTGCCAGCAGCCCCCAGGGGGGGGCACGTCAGCCCCAGCATTTT. Protein sequence: CASSPQGGARQPQHF.

This sequence joins TRBV10-1 and TRBJ1-1; tentative D call: TRBD1 (6 bases). Germline assignment: CDR1 WNHNN and CDR2 SYGVQD (reference sequence). Deletions cut 9 bases from V and 5 bases from J, with 16 bases between. The CDR3 is 13 amino acids. The CDR3 nucleotides read TGCGCCAGTACCCAGGGGCCTGGTACTGAAGCTTTCTTT. This translates into CASTQGPGTEAFF.

This clone was recorded a few times. The chain uses TRBV11-2 and TRBJ2-7, with unresolved D. CDR1 SGHAT and CDR2 FQNNGV come from the germline V gene. The CDR3 runs to 13 residues. V was shortened by 4 bases and J by 7 bases, with 14 bases between the two germline ends. The CDR3 DNA reads as TGTGCCAGCAGCTCTGGCGGCCAGGCTGAGCAGTACTTC. Translated: CASSSGGQAEQYF.

The chain has TRBV5-1 and TRBJ1-1, with 7 bases aligning to TRBD1. V gave up 2 bases and J gave up 8 bases; unmatched junction bases: 3. The CDR3 has 12 amino acids. Germline CDR1 and CDR2: SGHRS and YFSETQ. The DNA of the CDR3 is TGCGCCAGCAGCTTACCGGGACAGGAAGCTTTCTTT. It is translated as CASSLPGQEAFF.